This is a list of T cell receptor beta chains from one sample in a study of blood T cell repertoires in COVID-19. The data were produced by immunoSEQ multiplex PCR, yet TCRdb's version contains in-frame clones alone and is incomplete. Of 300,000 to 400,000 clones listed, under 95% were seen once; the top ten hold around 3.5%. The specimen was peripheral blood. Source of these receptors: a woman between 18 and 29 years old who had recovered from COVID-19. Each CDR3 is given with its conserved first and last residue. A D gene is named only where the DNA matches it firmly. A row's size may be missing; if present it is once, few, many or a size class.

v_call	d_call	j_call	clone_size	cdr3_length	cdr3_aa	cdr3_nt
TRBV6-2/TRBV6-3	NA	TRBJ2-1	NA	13	CASSYGERNEQFF	TGTGCCAGCAGTTACGGGGAGCGCAATGAGCAGTTCTTC
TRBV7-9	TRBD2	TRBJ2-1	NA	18	CASSFTLGLADTYNEQFF	TGTGCCAGCAGCTTTACTCTGGGACTAGCGGATACCTACAATGAGCAGTTCTTC
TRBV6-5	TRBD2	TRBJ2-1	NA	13	CASTGGPYNEQFF	TGTGCCAGCACGGGGGGTCCCTACAATGAGCAGTTCTTC
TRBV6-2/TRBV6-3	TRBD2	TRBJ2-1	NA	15	CASSSRREGSNEQFF	TGTGCCAGCAGTTCCCGGCGGGAGGGAAGTAATGAGCAGTTCTTC
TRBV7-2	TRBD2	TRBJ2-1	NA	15	CASSQTSGTYNEQFF	TGTGCCAGCAGCCAGACTAGCGGGACCTACAATGAGCAGTTCTTC
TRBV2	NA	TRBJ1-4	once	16	CASSVRRPAEGEKLFF	TGTGCCAGCAGTGTAAGGAGGCCAGCGGAGGGCGAAAAACTGTTTTTT
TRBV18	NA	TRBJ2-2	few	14	CASSPQRGTGELFF	TGTGCCAGCTCACCACAAAGAGGCACCGGGGAGCTGTTTTTT
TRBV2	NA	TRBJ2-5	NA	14	CASRYWREEETQYF	TGTGCCAGCAGATACTGGAGGGAGGAAGAGACCCAGTACTTC
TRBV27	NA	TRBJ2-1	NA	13	CASSLGLYNEQFF	TGTGCCAGCAGTTTAGGACTCTACAATGAGCAGTTCTTC
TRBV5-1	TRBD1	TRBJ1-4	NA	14	CASSRTGAIEKLFF	TGCGCCAGCAGCCGTACAGGGGCGATTGAAAAACTGTTTTTT